This T cell receptor (beta chain) was retrieved from a study of blood T cell repertoires in COVID-19. Participants' reported clinical history set cohort assignment. The repertoire was sequenced with immunoSEQ multiplex PCR; TCRdb's copy has only in-frame clones and lacks some. The data show over 200,000 clones, over 75% seen once. The source material was PBMCs or T cells enriched from blood (not recorded which). The receptor's source is a woman in her forties or fifties who had recovered from COVID-19.

The CDR3, as DNA: TGTGCCAGCAGTCTGGCCAGGGATACCTACAATGAGCAGTTCTTC. The encoded protein is CASSLARDTYNEQFF. The rearrangement joins TRBV5-4 to TRBJ2-1, with D possibly being TRBD1 (5 bases). V lost 5 bases to trimming and J lost 2 bases, with 14 bases between them. The CDR3 covers 15 residues. Germline V gene sequence: CDR1 SGHNT, CDR2 YYREEE (reference sequence).